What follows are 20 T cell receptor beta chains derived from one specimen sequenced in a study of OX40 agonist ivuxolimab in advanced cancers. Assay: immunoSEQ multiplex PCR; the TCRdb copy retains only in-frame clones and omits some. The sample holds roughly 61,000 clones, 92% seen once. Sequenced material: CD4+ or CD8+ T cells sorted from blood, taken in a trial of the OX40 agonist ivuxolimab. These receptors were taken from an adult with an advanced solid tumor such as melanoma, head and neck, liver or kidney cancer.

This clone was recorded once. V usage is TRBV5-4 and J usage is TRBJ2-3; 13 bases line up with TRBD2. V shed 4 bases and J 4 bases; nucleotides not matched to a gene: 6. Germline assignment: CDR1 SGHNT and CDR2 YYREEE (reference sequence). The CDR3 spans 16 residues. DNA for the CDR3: TGTGCCAGCAGCCAGACTAGCGGGGGGCTTCCAGATACGCAGTATTTT. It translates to CASSQTSGGLPDTQYF.

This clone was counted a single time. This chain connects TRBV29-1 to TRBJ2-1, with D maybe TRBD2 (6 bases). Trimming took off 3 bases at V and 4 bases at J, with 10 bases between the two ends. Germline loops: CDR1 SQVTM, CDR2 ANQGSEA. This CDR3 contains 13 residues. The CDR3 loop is CSVEWLAYNEQFF. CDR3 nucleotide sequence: TGCAGCGTTGAGTGGCTAGCGTACAATGAGCAGTTCTTC.

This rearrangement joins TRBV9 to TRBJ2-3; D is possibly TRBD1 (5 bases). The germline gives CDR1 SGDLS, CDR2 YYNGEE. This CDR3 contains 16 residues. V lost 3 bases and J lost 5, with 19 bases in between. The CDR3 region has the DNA TGTGCCAGCAGCGAGGGGCCCTTCAGCCGCAAAGATACGCAGTATTTT. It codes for CASSEGPFSRKDTQYF.

As DNA, the CDR3 is TGTGCCAGCAGTGAAGCGGGCGGCACTGAAGCTTTCTTT. Translating it yields CASSEAGGTEAFF. The chain employs TRBV2 and TRBJ1-1; D uncertain. V lost 0 bases, J lost 4 bases, and 6 bases lay in between. This CDR3 has 13 residues. The germline V gene has CDR1 SNHLY and CDR2 FYNNEI.

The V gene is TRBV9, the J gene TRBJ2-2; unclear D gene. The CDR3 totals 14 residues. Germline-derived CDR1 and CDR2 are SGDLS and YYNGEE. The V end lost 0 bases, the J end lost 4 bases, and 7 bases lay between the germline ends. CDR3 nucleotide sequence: TGTGCCAGCAGCGTAGACCTGTCCACCGGGGAGCTGTTTTTT. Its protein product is CASSVDLSTGELFF. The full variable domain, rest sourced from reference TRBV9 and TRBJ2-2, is DSGVTQTPKHLITATGQRVTLRCSPRSGDLSVYWYQQSLDQGLQFLIQYYNGEERAKGNILERFSAQQFPDLHSELNLSSLELGDSALYFCASSVDLSTGELFFGEGSRLTVL.

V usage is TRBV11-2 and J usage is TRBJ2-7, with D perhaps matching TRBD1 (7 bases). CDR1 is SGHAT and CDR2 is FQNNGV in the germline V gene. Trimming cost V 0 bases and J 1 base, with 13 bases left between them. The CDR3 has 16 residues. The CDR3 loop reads CASSLDAGQLSYEQYV. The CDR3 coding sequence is TGTGCCAGCAGCTTAGATGCGGGACAGTTATCCTACGAGCAGTACGTC.

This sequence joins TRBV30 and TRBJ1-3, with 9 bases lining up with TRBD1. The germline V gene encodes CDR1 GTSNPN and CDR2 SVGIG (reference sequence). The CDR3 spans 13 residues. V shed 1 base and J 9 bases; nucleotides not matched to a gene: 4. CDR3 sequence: CAWSGTGVLTIYF. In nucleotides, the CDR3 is TGTGCCTGGAGTGGGACAGGGGTCCTCACCATATATTTT. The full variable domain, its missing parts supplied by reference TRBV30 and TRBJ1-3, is SQTIHQWPATLVQPVGSPLSLECTVEGTSNPNLYWYRQAAGRGLQLLFYSVGIGQISSEVPQNLSASRPQDRQFILSSKKLLLSDSGFYLCAWSGTGVLTIYFGEGSWLTVV.

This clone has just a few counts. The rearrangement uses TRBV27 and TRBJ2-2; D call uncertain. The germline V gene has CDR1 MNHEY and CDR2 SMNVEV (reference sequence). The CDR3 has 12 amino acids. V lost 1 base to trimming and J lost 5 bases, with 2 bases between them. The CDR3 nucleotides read TGTGCCAGCAGTTTATATACCGGGGAGCTGTTTTTT. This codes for CASSLYTGELFF.

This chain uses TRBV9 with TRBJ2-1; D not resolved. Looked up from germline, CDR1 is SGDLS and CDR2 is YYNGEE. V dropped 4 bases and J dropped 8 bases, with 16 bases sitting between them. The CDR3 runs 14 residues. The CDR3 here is CASSPPTGSDEQFF. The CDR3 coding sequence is TGTGCCAGCAGCCCCCCGACTGGCTCCGATGAGCAGTTCTTC.

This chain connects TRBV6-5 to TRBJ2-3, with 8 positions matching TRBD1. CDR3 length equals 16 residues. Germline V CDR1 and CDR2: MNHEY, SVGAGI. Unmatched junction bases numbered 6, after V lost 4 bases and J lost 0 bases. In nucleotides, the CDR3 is TGTGCCAGCAGTTTCCAGGGGGCCTCTAGCACAGATACGCAGTATTTT. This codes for CASSFQGASSTDTQYF.

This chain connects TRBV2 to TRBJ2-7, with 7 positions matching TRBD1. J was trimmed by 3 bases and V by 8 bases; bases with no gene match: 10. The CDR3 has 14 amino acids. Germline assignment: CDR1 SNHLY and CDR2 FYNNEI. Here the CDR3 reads CASEHRGLGYEQYV. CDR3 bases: TGTGCCAGCGAGCACAGGGGTCTAGGCTACGAGCAGTACGTC.

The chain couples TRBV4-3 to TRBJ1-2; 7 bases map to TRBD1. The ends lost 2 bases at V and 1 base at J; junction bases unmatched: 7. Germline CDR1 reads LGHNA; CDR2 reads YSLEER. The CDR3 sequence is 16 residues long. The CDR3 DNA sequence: TGCGCCAGCAGCCAATCGCAGGGGGAAATTAACTATGGCTACACCTTC. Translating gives CASSQSQGEINYGYTF.

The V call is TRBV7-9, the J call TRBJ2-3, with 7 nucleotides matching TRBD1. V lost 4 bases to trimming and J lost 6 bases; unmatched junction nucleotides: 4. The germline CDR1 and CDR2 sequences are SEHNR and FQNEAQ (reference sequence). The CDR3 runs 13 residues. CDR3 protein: CASSWGQSDTQYF. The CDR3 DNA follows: TGTGCCAGCAGCTGGGGACAGTCGGATACGCAGTATTTT.

The CDR3 here is CASSVRELGIGQFF. As DNA, the CDR3 is TGTGCCAGCAGCGTAAGGGAGTTAGGAATTGGGCAGTTCTTC. The V gene is TRBV9, the J gene TRBJ2-1; D may be TRBD2 (5 bases). This CDR3 contains 14 residues. Trimming stripped 1 base from V and 12 bases from J, with 17 bases between. Germline CDR1 reads SGDLS; CDR2 reads YYNGEE.

The CDR3 region is CASSSPGTGVEKLFF. The DNA of the CDR3 is TGTGCCAGCAGTTCCCCCGGGACAGGGGTTGAAAAACTGTTTTTT. The chain couples TRBV28 to TRBJ1-4, with TRBD1 identical over 10 bases. V lost 4 bases, J lost 7 bases, and 6 bases stayed unmatched. The CDR3 totals 15 residues. CDR1 and CDR2 from the germline V gene are MDHEN and SYDVKM.

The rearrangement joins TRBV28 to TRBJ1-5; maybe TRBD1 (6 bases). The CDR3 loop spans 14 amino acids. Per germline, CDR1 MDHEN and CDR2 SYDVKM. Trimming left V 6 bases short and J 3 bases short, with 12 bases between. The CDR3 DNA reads TGTGCCAGCAGCGTCGGACAGTACAATCAGCCCCAGCATTTT. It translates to CASSVGQYNQPQHF.

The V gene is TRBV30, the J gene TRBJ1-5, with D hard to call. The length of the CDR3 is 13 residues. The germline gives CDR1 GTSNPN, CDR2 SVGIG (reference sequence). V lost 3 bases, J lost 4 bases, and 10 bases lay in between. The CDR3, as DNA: TGTGCCTGGAGCGAGGACGGGAATCAGCCCCAGCATTTT. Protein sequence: CAWSEDGNQPQHF.

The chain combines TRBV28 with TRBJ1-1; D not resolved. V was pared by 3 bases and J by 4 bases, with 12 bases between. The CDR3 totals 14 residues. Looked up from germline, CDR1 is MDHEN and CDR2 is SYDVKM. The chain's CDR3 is CASSFPGLGTEAFF. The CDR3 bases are TGTGCCAGCAGTTTCCCCGGGCTAGGCACTGAAGCTTTCTTT.

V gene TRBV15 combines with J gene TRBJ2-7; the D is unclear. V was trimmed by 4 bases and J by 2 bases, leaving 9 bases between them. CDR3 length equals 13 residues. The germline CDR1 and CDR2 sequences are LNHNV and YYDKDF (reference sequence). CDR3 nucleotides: TGTGCCACCAGCACTTCTAACCCCTACGAGCAGTACTTC. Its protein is CATSTSNPYEQYF. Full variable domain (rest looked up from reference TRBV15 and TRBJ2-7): DAMVIQNPRYQVTQFGKPVTLSCSQTLNHNVMYWYQQKSSQAPKLLFHYYDKDFNNEADTPDNFQSRRPNTSFCFLDIRSPGLGDTAMYLCATSTSNPYEQYFGPGTRLTVT.

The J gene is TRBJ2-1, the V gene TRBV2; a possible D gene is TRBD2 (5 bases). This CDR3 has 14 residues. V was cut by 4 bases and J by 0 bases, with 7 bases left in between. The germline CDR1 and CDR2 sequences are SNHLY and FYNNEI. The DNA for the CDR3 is TGTGCCAGCAGTGCAACTAGCTCCTACAATGAGCAGTTCTTC. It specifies CASSATSSYNEQFF.